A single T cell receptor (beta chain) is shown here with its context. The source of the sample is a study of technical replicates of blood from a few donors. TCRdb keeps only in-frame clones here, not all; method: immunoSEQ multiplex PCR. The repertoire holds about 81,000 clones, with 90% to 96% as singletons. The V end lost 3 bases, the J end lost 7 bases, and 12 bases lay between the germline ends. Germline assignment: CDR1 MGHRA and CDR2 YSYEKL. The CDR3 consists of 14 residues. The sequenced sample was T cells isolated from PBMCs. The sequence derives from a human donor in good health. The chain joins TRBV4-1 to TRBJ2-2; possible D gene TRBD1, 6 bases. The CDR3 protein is CASSQWVRGGELFF. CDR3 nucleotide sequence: TGCGCCAGCAGCCAGTGGGTCAGGGGCGGGGAGCTGTTTTTT.